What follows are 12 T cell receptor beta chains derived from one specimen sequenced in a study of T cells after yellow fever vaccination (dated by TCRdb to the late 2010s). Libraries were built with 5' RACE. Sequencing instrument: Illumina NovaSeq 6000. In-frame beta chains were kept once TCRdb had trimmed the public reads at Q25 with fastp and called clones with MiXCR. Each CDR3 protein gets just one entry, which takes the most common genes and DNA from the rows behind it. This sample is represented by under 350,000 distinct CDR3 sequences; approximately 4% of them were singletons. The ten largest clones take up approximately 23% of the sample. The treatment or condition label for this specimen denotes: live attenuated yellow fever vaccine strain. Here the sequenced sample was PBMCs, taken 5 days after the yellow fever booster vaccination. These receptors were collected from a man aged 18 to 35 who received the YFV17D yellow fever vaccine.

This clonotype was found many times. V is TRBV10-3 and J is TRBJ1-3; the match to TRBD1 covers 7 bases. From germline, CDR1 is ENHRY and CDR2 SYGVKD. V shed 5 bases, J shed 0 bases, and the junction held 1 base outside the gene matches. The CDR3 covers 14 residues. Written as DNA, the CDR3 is TGTGCCATCAGTAGGGACAGCTCTGGAAACACCATATATTTT. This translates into CAISRDSSGNTIYF.

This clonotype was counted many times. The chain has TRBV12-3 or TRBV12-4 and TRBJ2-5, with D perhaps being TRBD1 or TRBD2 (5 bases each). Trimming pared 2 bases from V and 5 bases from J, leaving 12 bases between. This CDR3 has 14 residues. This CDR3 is CASSLQSGQETQYF. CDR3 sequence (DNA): TGTGCCAGCAGTTTACAATCGGGGCAGGAGACCCAGTACTTC.

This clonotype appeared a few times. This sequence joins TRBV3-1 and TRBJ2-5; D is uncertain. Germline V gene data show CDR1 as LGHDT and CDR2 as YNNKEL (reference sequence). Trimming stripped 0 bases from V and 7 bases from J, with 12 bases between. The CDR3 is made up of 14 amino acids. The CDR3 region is CASSQDSALGTQYF. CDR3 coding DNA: TGTGCCAGCAGCCAAGATTCGGCCTTGGGGACCCAGTACTTC.

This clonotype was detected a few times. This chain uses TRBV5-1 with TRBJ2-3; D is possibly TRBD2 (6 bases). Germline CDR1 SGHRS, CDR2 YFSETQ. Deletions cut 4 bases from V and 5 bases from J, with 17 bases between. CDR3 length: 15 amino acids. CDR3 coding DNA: TGCGCCAGCAGCCCAAACGGCGGGGAAGGAGATACGCAGTATTTT. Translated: CASSPNGGEGDTQYF.

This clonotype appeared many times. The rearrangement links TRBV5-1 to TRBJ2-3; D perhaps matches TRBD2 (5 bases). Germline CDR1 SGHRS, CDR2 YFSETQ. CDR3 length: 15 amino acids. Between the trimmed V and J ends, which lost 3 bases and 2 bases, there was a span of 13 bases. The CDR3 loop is CASSSDGIPTDTQYF. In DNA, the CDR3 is TGCGCCAGCAGCTCAGACGGGATCCCCACAGATACGCAGTATTTT.

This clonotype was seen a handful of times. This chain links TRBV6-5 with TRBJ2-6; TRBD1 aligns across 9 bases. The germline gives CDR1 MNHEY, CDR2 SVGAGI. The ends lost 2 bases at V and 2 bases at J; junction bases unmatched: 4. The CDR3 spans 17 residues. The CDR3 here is CASSYGQGRPGANVLTF. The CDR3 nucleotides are TGTGCCAGCAGTTACGGACAGGGGCGCCCTGGGGCCAACGTCCTGACTTTC.

CDR3 DNA sequence: TGCAGTGCTAGTTCCGGACGGGGGGGGAACGAGCAGTACTTC. Residues: CSASSGRGGNEQYF. The J gene is TRBJ2-7, the V gene TRBV20-1, with 8 bases that match TRBD2. The germline CDR1 and CDR2 sequences are DFQATT and SNEGSKA (reference sequence). The CDR3 totals 14 residues. The V and J ends lost 3 bases and 5 bases, in that order; junction bases with no gene match: 9.

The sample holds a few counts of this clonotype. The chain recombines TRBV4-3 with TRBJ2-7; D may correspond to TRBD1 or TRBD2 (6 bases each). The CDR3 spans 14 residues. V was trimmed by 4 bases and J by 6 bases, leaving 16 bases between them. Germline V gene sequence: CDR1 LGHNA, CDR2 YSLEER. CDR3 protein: CASSRTVLGGEQYF. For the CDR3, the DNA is TGCGCCAGCAGCCGGACAGTCTTGGGGGGCGAGCAGTACTTC.

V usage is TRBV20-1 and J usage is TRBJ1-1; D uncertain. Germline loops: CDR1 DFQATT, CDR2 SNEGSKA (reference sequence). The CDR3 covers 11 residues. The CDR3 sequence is CISRMNTEAFF. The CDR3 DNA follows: TGCATCTCCAGGATGAACACTGAAGCTTTCTTT.

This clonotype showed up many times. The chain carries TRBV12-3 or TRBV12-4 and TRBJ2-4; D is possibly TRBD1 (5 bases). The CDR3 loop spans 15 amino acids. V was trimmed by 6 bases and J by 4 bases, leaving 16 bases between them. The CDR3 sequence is CASRQTMGPKNIQYF. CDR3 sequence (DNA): TGTGCCAGCAGGCAGACCATGGGGCCAAAAAACATTCAGTACTTC.

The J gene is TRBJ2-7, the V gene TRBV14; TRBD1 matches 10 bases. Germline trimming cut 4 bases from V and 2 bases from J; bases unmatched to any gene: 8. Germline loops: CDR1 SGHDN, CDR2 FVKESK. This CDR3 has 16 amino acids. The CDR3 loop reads CASSPSGQGFPYEQYV. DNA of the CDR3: TGTGCCAGCAGCCCGTCGGGACAGGGGTTCCCCTACGAGCAGTACGTC.

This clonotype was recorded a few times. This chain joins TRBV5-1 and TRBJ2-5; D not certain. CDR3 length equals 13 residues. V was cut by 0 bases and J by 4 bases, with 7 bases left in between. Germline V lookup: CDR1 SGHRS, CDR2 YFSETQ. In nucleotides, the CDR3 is TGCGCCAGCAGCTTGGGGCCCTCAGAGACCCAGTACTTC. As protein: CASSLGPSETQYF.